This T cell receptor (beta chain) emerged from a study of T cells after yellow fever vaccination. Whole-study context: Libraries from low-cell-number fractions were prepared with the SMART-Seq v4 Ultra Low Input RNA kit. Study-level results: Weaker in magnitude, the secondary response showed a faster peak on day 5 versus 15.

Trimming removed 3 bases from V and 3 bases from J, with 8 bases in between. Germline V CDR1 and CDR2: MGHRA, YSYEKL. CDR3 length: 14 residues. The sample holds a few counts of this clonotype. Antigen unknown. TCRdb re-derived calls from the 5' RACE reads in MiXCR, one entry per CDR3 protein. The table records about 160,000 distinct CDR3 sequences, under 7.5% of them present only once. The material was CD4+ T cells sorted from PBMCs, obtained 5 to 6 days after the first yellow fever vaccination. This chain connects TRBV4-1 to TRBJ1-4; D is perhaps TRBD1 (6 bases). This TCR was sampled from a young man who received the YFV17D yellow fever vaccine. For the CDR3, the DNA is TGCGCCAGCAGCCACAGGGGCCCTAATGAAAAACTGTTTTTT. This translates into CASSHRGPNEKLFF.